Presented here are 14 T cell receptor beta chains from one specimen sequenced in a study of T cell repertoires in cytomegalovirus infection. The antigens these receptors bind are not known. MiXCR was run by TCRdb on the reads, yielding one entry per CDR3 protein. The profile shows about 830,000 distinct CDR3 sequences, about 30% of them singletons. Sequencing used cultured CD8+ T cells from PBMCs, obtained from culture after CMV antigen stimulation. Source of these receptors: a human donor in good health (CMV status not recorded). Some clones in this sample may be carry-over from other donors' samples.

The chain combines TRBV12-3 or TRBV12-4 with TRBJ1-5; D not certain. Trimming shortened V by 2 bases and J by 0 bases, and 11 bases separated the two germline ends. CDR3 size: 16 residues. This chain's CDR3 is CASSLMGLSSNQPQHF. In DNA form, the CDR3 reads TGTGCCAGCAGTTTAATGGGCCTTAGTAGCAATCAGCCCCAGCATTTT.

Judged by abundance, this clonotype is medium-sized (0.01 to 0.1%). The chain has TRBV7-2 and TRBJ2-1, with 7 positions matching TRBD2. V lost 1 base and J lost 6; bases outside the gene matches: 9. CDR1 is SGHTA and CDR2 is FQGNSA in the germline V gene. CDR3 length: 16 amino acids. DNA for the CDR3: TGTGCCAGCAGCTTAGTGACTAGCCGGGGACGCAATGAGCAGTTCTTC. This sequence encodes CASSLVTSRGRNEQFF.

Comments on this clonotype: A much larger clone lies a single base off, so this may be a read error. The chain links TRBV6-2 or TRBV6-3 to TRBJ2-5; no firm D call. CDR3 length: 13 amino acids. The germline gives CDR1 MNHEY, CDR2 SVGEGT. The V end was cut by 7 bases, the J end by 5 bases, with 14 bases between. CDR3 protein: CASTPDNGETQYF. The DNA of the CDR3 is TGTGCCAGCACCCCAGACAATGGGGAGACCCAGTACTTC.

This clonotype has a handful of counts. V usage is TRBV27 and J usage is TRBJ1-4, with no clear D. The CDR3 has 15 amino acids. The germline V and J ends were trimmed by 2 bases and 8 bases, with 15 bases remaining between them. Germline lookup yields CDR1 MNHEY and CDR2 SMNVEV (reference sequence). CDR3 bases: TGTGCCAGCAGTTTAAAAGGGCGGTTATCGGAAAAACTGTTTTTT. Translating it yields CASSLKGRLSEKLFF.

This clonotype has only one observation. The genes are TRBV9 and TRBJ1-5; D is undetermined. This CDR3 comprises 17 residues. Trimming stripped 0 bases from V and 2 bases from J, with 15 bases between. Germline V gene sequence: CDR1 SGDLS, CDR2 YYNGEE. For the CDR3, the DNA is TGTGCCAGCAGCGTAGGTCCCCAGGTTGGGGGCAATCAGCCCCAGCATTTT. It is translated as CASSVGPQVGGNQPQHF.

This clonotype was observed a handful of times. The chain links TRBV7-6 to TRBJ2-3; TRBD2 aligns across 12 bases. CDR1 is SGHVS, CDR2 FNYEAQ, per germline. This CDR3 is 13 amino acids long. Trimming at V came to 6 bases and at J to 9 bases, leaving 4 bases not matched to a gene. The CDR3: CASRTTSGGTQYF. CDR3 nucleotides: TGTGCCAGCAGGACAACTAGCGGGGGGACGCAGTATTTT.

The genes are TRBV3-1 and TRBJ2-7; 9 bases agree with TRBD1. Looked up from germline, CDR1 is LGHDT and CDR2 is YNNKEL (reference sequence). J gave up 0 bases and V 4 bases, and 10 bases lay outside the gene matches. CDR3 length equals 17 residues. The CDR3: CASSLSLGDRVSYEQYF. The CDR3 nucleotides read TGTGCCAGCAGCCTCTCTCTTGGGGACAGGGTCTCCTACGAGCAGTACTTC.

The V and J genes are TRBV7-6 and TRBJ2-3; D gene uncertain. V lost 4 bases and J 0 bases, leaving 14 bases between the germline ends. The CDR3 totals 16 residues. CDR1 and CDR2 (germline): SGHVS, FNYEAQ. The CDR3 sequence is CASSSKWWGSTDTQYF. DNA of the CDR3: TGTGCCAGCAGCTCGAAATGGTGGGGAAGCACAGATACGCAGTATTTT.

This clonotype was picked up a small number of times. The chain links TRBV6-2 or TRBV6-3 to TRBJ2-1; 10 bases match TRBD2. This CDR3 region has 16 residues. Looked up from germline, CDR1 is MNHEY and CDR2 is SVGEGT. Trimming cost V 1 base and J 3 bases; bases outside gene matches: 3. The CDR3, as DNA: TGTGCCAGCAGTTACTTTACTAGCGGGGACTACAATGAGCAGTTCTTC. This encodes CASSYFTSGDYNEQFF.

The V and J genes are TRBV4-1 and TRBJ2-3; D unresolved. V shed 3 bases and J shed 0 bases, with 4 bases lying between them. CDR1 is MGHRA, CDR2 YSYEKL, per germline. The CDR3 has 13 amino acids. The CDR3 DNA sequence: TGCGCCAGCAGCCACCAGAGCACAGATACGCAGTATTTT. This gives the protein CASSHQSTDTQYF.

This clonotype has a handful of counts. The V call is TRBV7-9, the J call TRBJ1-2; D ambiguous. The germline gives CDR1 SEHNR, CDR2 FQNEAQ (reference sequence). The CDR3 totals 11 residues. The V end lost 8 bases, the J end lost 3 bases, and 7 bases lay between the germline ends. This CDR3 is CASQDDYGYTF. CDR3 nucleotides: TGTGCCAGCCAAGACGACTATGGCTACACCTTC.

V is TRBV9 and J is TRBJ2-3; 9 bases fit TRBD1. The CDR3 runs 17 residues. J lost 4 bases, V lost 1 base, and 10 bases had no gene match. Germline V gene sequence: CDR1 SGDLS, CDR2 YYNGEE. CDR3 in amino acids: CASSVSPGTGSSDTQYF. The CDR3 bases are TGTGCCAGCAGCGTAAGCCCCGGGACAGGGAGTTCAGATACGCAGTATTTT.

In nucleotides, the CDR3 is TGTGCCATCATTCGAGAGGACTACTGGGGCTACGAGCAGTACGTC. It translates to CAIIREDYWGYEQYV. The V gene is TRBV10-3, the J gene TRBJ2-7, with a possible D match to TRBD2 (6 bases). This CDR3 is built from 15 residues. The V and J ends lost 7 bases and 3 bases respectively, with 19 bases between them. Germline values: CDR1 ENHRY, CDR2 SYGVKD.

The table lists this clonotype with a few counts. The chain combines TRBV4-1 with TRBJ2-3; 10 nucleotides align to TRBD2. The length of the CDR3 is 18 residues. Germline V CDR1 and CDR2: MGHRA, YSYEKL. Trimming removed 0 bases from V and 1 base from J; junction bases left unmatched: 7. The CDR3 DNA sequence: TGCGCCAGCAGCCAAGATCCTTTTAGCGGGGGGCGCACAGATACGCAGTATTTT. This translates into CASSQDPFSGGRTDTQYF.